One sample yielded the 20 T cell receptor beta chains listed below, sequenced in a study of cytomegalovirus exposure and HLA in healthy donors. The PCR contained 60 Vbeta and 13 Jbeta primers. TCRdb's copy holds only in-frame clones and misses some; the assay was immunoSEQ multiplex PCR. The sample holds 150,000 to 200,000 clones, roughly 80% seen once. Material: PBMCs. The receptors were gathered from a female donor in good health and CMV-seronegative.

This clone was detected once. The rearrangement uses TRBV7-2 and TRBJ1-2; D might be TRBD1 (6 bases). Germline V CDR1 and CDR2: SGHTA, FQGNSA. This CDR3 region has 15 residues. V was cut by 1 base and J by 3 bases, with 12 bases left in between. As DNA, the CDR3 is TGTGCCAGCAGCTTAGGGGACAACAGGGACTATGGCTACACCTTC. Translation gives CASSLGDNRDYGYTF. Full variable domain (outside the CDR3, taken from reference TRBV7-2 and TRBJ1-2): GAGVSQSPSNKVTEKGKDVELRCDPISGHTALYWYRQSLGQGLEFLIYFQGNSAPDKSGLPSDRFSAERTGGSVSTLTIQRTQQEDSAVYLCASSLGDNRDYGYTFGSGTRLTVV.

The chain is built from TRBV5-4 and TRBJ2-5, with TRBD2 identical over 8 bases. The CDR3 is made up of 15 amino acids. Germline V gene lookup returns CDR1 SGHNT and CDR2 YYREEE (reference sequence). J lost 2 bases, V lost 0 bases, and 3 bases had no gene match. The CDR3 sequence: CASSLEAGVQETQYF. The CDR3 DNA reads as TGTGCCAGCAGCTTGGAAGCGGGGGTACAAGAGACCCAGTACTTC.

The rearrangement joins TRBV5-1 to TRBJ1-4; 9 nucleotides line up with TRBD1. The V gene end was trimmed by 4 bases and the J gene end by 7 bases; junction bases not matched to a gene: 8. This CDR3 spans 15 amino acids. CDR1 and CDR2 (germline): SGHRS, YFSETQ. CDR3 DNA: TGCGCCAGCAGCGATCCGGGACAGGGTTCTGAAAAACTGTTTTTT. It yields the protein CASSDPGQGSEKLFF.

This chain links TRBV11-2 with TRBJ2-2; no reliable D call. The V end was cut by 1 base, the J end by 4 bases, with 10 bases between. This CDR3 comprises 15 residues. Germline V gene lookup returns CDR1 SGHAT and CDR2 FQNNGV. The CDR3 reads CASSLVPESTGELFF. The CDR3 DNA follows: TGTGCCAGCAGCTTAGTGCCGGAGTCCACCGGGGAGCTGTTTTTT.

This clone was seen more than once but under ten times. The rearrangement uses TRBV2 and TRBJ2-3, with 9 bases that match TRBD2. The V gene end was trimmed by 8 bases and the J gene end by 7 bases; junction bases not matched to a gene: 7. Germline V gene lookup returns CDR1 SNHLY and CDR2 FYNNEI. CDR3 length equals 13 residues. CDR3 loop: CASYLAGPNTQYF. The DNA of the CDR3 is TGTGCCAGCTACCTAGCGGGGCCCAATACGCAGTATTTT.

This chain joins TRBV27 and TRBJ2-5, with 9 positions matching TRBD1. The J call may be mistaken, given a closer DNA end match to TRBJ2-7. Per germline, CDR1 MNHEY and CDR2 SMNVEV (reference sequence). The CDR3 covers 13 residues. The CDR3 loop is CASSSGQGYEQYF. The CDR3 nucleotides read TGTGCCAGCAGTTCGGGACAGGGATACGAGCAGTACTTC.

This clone was seen just once. V and J are TRBV19 and TRBJ1-5; 7 bases line up with TRBD1. J gave up 0 bases and V 3 bases, and 11 bases lay outside the gene matches. The CDR3 is 18 amino acids. From germline, CDR1 is LNHDA and CDR2 SQIVND (reference sequence). CDR3 DNA: TGTGCCAGTAGTATTACCGGACAGGAATTTTATAGCAATCAGCCCCAGCATTTT. Translating it yields CASSITGQEFYSNQPQHF.

The chain has TRBV25-1 and TRBJ2-5; TRBD2 aligns across 9 bases. The CDR3 consists of 16 residues. The V gene end was trimmed by 1 base and the J gene end by 2 bases; junction bases not matched to a gene: 5. The germline CDR1 and CDR2 sequences are MGHDK and SYGVNS. The CDR3 here is CASSESRLAVQETQYF. The CDR3 coding sequence is TGTGCCAGCAGTGAATCTCGACTAGCGGTTCAAGAGACCCAGTACTTC.

J is TRBJ2-1 and V is TRBV28, with 7 bases aligning to TRBD2. Unmatched junction bases numbered 12, after V lost 7 bases and J lost 9 bases. Germline-derived CDR1 and CDR2 are MDHEN and SYDVKM. There are 14 residues in the CDR3. The CDR3 region is CASNGHTSVREQFF. CDR3 DNA: TGTGCCAGCAATGGTCATACTAGCGTACGTGAGCAGTTCTTC.

V gene TRBV19 combines with J gene TRBJ1-5, with D possibly being TRBD1 (6 bases). There are 14 residues in the CDR3. The germline CDR1 and CDR2 sequences are LNHDA and SQIVND (reference sequence). Trimming shortened V by 6 bases and J by 1 base, and 10 bases separated the two germline ends. Here the CDR3 reads CASSRRGSNQPQHF. The DNA of the CDR3 is TGTGCCAGTAGCCGAAGGGGGAGCAATCAGCCCCAGCATTTT.

J is TRBJ2-4 and V is TRBV6-4; 7 bases are a match to TRBD2. V trimming: 4 bases; J trimming: 10 bases; junction bases outside the gene matches: 1. The CDR3 loop spans 11 amino acids. Germline CDR1 MRHNA, CDR2 SNTAGT. The CDR3 nucleotides are TGTGCCAGCAGTGGGGGGGGGATTCAGTACTTC. This translates into CASSGGGIQYF.

The V and J genes are TRBV2 and TRBJ1-1; 10 positions match TRBD1. V dropped 5 bases and J dropped 4; count of bases not matched to a gene: 10. Germline V CDR1 and CDR2: SNHLY, FYNNEI. The CDR3 is 16 residues long. DNA for the CDR3: TGTGCCAGCAGTACGGGACAGGGGATTCTGGGCACTGAAGCTTTCTTT. It is translated as CASSTGQGILGTEAFF.

V and J are TRBV7-6 and TRBJ1-6; D remains unclear. This CDR3 is built from 14 residues. Trimming cost V 2 bases and J 7 bases, with 9 bases left between them. Germline CDR1 SGHVS, CDR2 FNYEAQ. CDR3 in amino acids: CASSLPGNNSPLHF. The DNA of the CDR3 is TGTGCCAGCAGCTTACCGGGGAACAATTCACCCCTCCACTTT.

V is TRBV28 and J is TRBJ2-5, with a tentative D call TRBD1 (6 bases). V lost 3 bases and J lost 8, with 13 bases in between. This CDR3 region has 13 residues. Germline V gene data show CDR1 as MDHEN and CDR2 as SYDVKM. The CDR3 coding sequence is TGTGCCAGCAGTTTGCAACAGGGTATTACCCAGTACTTC. Translating gives CASSLQQGITQYF.

The rearrangement links TRBV5-6 to TRBJ2-1; D perhaps matches TRBD2 (6 bases). Germline V gene sequence: CDR1 SGHDT, CDR2 YYEEEE. This CDR3 comprises 15 residues. V lost 4 bases to trimming and J lost 6 bases, with 17 bases between them. CDR3 sequence (DNA): TGTGCCAGCAGCCCCCAAGGAGCCGGGGGCAATGAGCAGTTCTTC. Translated, it gives CASSPQGAGGNEQFF.

The rearrangement uses TRBV7-2 and TRBJ1-5, with TRBD1 matching over 8 bases. The germline V gene encodes CDR1 SGHTA and CDR2 FQGNSA. This CDR3 is 14 amino acids long. The V and J ends lost 5 bases and 2 bases, in that order; junction bases with no gene match: 2. The chain's CDR3 is CASSQGAGNQPQHF. DNA for the CDR3: TGTGCCAGCAGCCAGGGGGCAGGCAATCAGCCCCAGCATTTT.

The chain has TRBV5-1 and TRBJ2-5, with a tentative D call TRBD2 (5 bases). V gave up 2 bases and J gave up 1 base, with 12 bases separating them. This CDR3 is 15 amino acids long. Germline V gene sequence: CDR1 SGHRS, CDR2 YFSETQ. In nucleotides, the CDR3 is TGCGCCAGCAGCTTATTGGGCGGGCCCCAAGAGACCCAGTACTTC. This encodes CASSLLGGPQETQYF.

The CDR3 bases are TGTGCCAGCAGCTTTCTGACCGGGATTGGCGAGCAGTACTTC. This translates into CASSFLTGIGEQYF. V usage is TRBV7-9 and J usage is TRBJ2-7; D perhaps matches TRBD2 (5 bases). Germline-derived CDR1 and CDR2 are SEHNR and FQNEAQ (reference sequence). The CDR3 totals 14 residues. Deletions cut 3 bases from V and 6 bases from J, with 15 bases between. Full variable domain (outside the CDR3, taken from reference TRBV7-9 and TRBJ2-7): DTGVSQNPRHKITKRGQNVTFRCDPISEHNRLYWYRQTLGQGPEFLTYFQNEAQLEKSRLLSDRFSAERPKGSFSTLEIQRTEQGDSAMYLCASSFLTGIGEQYFGPGTRLTVT.

The chain couples TRBV9 to TRBJ1-1; the D gene is possibly TRBD1 (5 bases). The length of the CDR3 is 14 residues. Germline CDR1 SGDLS, CDR2 YYNGEE. Trimming shortened V by 0 bases and J by 7 bases, and 13 bases separated the two germline ends. CDR3 nucleotide sequence: TGTGCCAGCAGCGTAGCTTTTGTGGGGGGTGAAGCTTTCTTT. Translating it yields CASSVAFVGGEAFF.

This clone has only one observation. The chain links TRBV7-2 to TRBJ2-7; 10 bases are shared with TRBD1. V gave up 5 bases and J gave up 2 bases; unmatched junction bases: 3. The CDR3 has 14 residues. Per the germline V gene, CDR1 is SGHTA and CDR2 is FQGNSA. The CDR3 region has the DNA TGTGCCAGCAGCCAGACAGGGGGCCCCTACGAGCAGTACTTC. Amino acids: CASSQTGGPYEQYF.